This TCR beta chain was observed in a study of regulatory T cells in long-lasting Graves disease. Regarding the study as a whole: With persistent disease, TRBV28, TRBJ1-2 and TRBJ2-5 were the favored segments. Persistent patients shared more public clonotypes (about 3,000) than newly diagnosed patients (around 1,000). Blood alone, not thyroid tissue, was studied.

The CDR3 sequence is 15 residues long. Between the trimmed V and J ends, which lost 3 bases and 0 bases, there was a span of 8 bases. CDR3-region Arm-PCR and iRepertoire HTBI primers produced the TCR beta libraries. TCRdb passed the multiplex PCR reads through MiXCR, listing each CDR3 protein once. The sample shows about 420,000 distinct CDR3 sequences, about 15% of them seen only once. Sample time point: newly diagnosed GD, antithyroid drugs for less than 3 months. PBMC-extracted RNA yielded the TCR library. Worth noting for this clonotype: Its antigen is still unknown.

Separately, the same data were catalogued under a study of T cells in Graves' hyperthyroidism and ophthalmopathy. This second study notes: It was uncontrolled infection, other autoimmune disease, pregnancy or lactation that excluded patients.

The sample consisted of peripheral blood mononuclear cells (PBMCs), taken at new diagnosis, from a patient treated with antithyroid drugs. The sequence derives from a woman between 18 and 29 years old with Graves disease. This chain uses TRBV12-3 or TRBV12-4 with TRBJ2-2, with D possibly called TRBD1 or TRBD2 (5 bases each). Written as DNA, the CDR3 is TGTGCCAGCAGTTTCGGGGCGCCGAACACCGGGGAGCTGTTTTTT. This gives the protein CASSFGAPNTGELFF.